Each of the 19 T cell receptor beta chains below was sequenced from the same sample in a study of shared clonotypes between healthy human individuals. Sequencing used immunoSEQ multiplex PCR; TCRdb keeps in-frame clones, though not all of them. The data contain about 110,000 clones, around 68% of them singletons. Sequencing input: memory CD8+ T cells sorted from blood. This sample's subset: CD45RO+ cells pooled with CCR7-negative TemRA cells. These receptors were taken from a woman in her twenties or thirties in good health.

This clone showed up just once. The V and J genes are TRBV21-1 and TRBJ1-1; TRBD1, the D gene given by the table, was not confirmed from the DNA. TRBV21-1 is termed a pseudogene. The CDR3 has 13 amino acids. Here the CDR3 DNA reads TGTGCCAGCAGGGGACAGGGGAACACTGAAGCTTTCTTT. It specifies CASRGQGNTEAFF.

This clone was detected a few times. The chain combines TRBV11-2 with TRBJ2-1, with D perhaps matching TRBD1 (6 bases). This CDR3 region has 16 residues. CDR1 and CDR2 (germline): SGHAT, FQNNGV. V was shortened by 2 bases and J by 0 bases, with 11 bases between the two germline ends. The CDR3 region has the DNA TGTGCCAGCAGCTTACAGGGGTTCAACTCCTACAATGAGCAGTTCTTC. This sequence encodes CASSLQGFNSYNEQFF.

This chain connects TRBV13 to TRBJ2-3; 8 bases map to TRBD2. The ends lost 1 base at V and 4 bases at J; junction bases unmatched: 7. This CDR3 contains 16 residues. Germline CDR1 is PRHDT and CDR2 is FYEKMQ (reference sequence). The CDR3 sequence: CASSLESGRMADTQYF. CDR3 in DNA: TGTGCCAGCAGCTTAGAAAGCGGGAGAATGGCAGATACGCAGTATTTT.

This chain connects TRBV7-3 to TRBJ2-3; D is unclear. V lost 0 bases and J 6 bases, leaving 16 bases between the germline ends. The germline V gene has CDR1 SGHTA and CDR2 FQGTGA. The CDR3 is 16 amino acids. CDR3 residues: CASSLTTSSFLDTQYF. DNA of the CDR3: TGTGCCAGCAGCTTAACCACGAGCAGTTTTCTGGATACGCAGTATTTT.

This chain connects TRBV7-9 to TRBJ2-1, with TRBD2 matching over 12 bases. The CDR3 has 17 amino acids. V dropped 4 bases and J dropped 6; count of bases not matched to a gene: 10. CDR1 is SEHNR, CDR2 FQNEAQ, per germline (reference sequence). The CDR3 reads CASSSGTSGSHFNEQFF. CDR3 coding DNA: TGTGCCAGCAGCTCGGGGACTAGCGGGTCCCACTTCAATGAGCAGTTCTTC.

The rearrangement joins TRBV15 to TRBJ1-1; D remains unclear. The germline V gene has CDR1 LNHNV and CDR2 YYDKDF (reference sequence). V lost 8 bases and J 1 base, leaving 11 bases between the germline ends. CDR3 length equals 13 residues. This chain's CDR3 is CATSGPSNTEAFF. The CDR3 coding sequence is TGTGCCACCTCAGGACCCTCGAACACTGAAGCTTTCTTT.

This chain joins TRBV7-3 and TRBJ2-7; unclear D gene. Trimming cost V 3 bases and J 3 bases, with 15 bases left between them. Germline V CDR1 and CDR2: SGHTA, FQGTGA. This CDR3 has 15 residues. CDR3 nucleotide sequence: TGTGCCAGCAGCTTCTCGGCGGACGCCCACTACGAGCAGTACTTC. Translation gives CASSFSADAHYEQYF. The entire variable domain, with the rest obtained from reference TRBV7-3 and TRBJ2-7, is as follows: GAGVSQTPSNKVTEKGKYVELRCDPISGHTALYWYRQSLGQGPEFLIYFQGTGAADDSGLPNDRFFAVRPEGSVSTLKIQRTERGDSAVYLCASSFSADAHYEQYFGPGTRLTVT.

This chain links TRBV27 with TRBJ2-7; TRBD2 agrees at 8 bases. Trimming cost V 5 bases and J 4 bases; bases outside gene matches: 4. This CDR3 is built from 13 residues. From germline, CDR1 is MNHEY and CDR2 SMNVEV (reference sequence). The CDR3 spells CASSEGLAYEQYF. The CDR3 coding sequence is TGTGCCAGCAGTGAAGGACTAGCTTACGAGCAGTACTTC.

This clone has more than one count but fewer than ten. V is TRBV30 and J is TRBJ2-5; D is perhaps TRBD1 or TRBD2 (5 bases each). The end of the DNA is better explained by TRBJ2-7, so the J call may be wrong. The germline V gene has CDR1 GTSNPN and CDR2 SVGIG (reference sequence). The CDR3 has 14 amino acids. CDR3 sequence: CAWSVEGRIYEQYF. DNA for the CDR3: TGTGCCTGGAGTGTAGAGGGACGGATTTACGAGCAGTACTTC.

The chain combines TRBV4-1 with TRBJ2-5; TRBD1 matches 7 bases. The CDR3 contains 18 residues. Losses at the gene ends were 0 bases for V and 0 bases for J; bases not matched to a gene: 10. CDR1 and CDR2 from the germline V gene are MGHRA and YSYEKL. The CDR3 sequence is CASSQEMTGMAHQETQYF. In DNA form, the CDR3 reads TGCGCCAGCAGCCAAGAGATGACAGGGATGGCCCACCAAGAGACCCAGTACTTC.

This clone occurred a few times. V gene TRBV19 combines with J gene TRBJ2-1; no clear D gene. This CDR3 is built from 14 residues. Per the germline V gene, CDR1 is LNHDA and CDR2 is SQIVND (reference sequence). V was trimmed by 5 bases and J by 5 bases, leaving 13 bases between them. The CDR3 spells CASSPWVANNEQFF. CDR3 DNA sequence: TGTGCCAGTAGTCCTTGGGTAGCTAACAATGAGCAGTTCTTC.

The gene calls are TRBV11-2 and TRBJ2-1; D may be TRBD1 (6 bases). The V end was cut by 0 bases, the J end by 4 bases, with 10 bases between. This CDR3 is built from 15 residues. Germline V gene lookup returns CDR1 SGHAT and CDR2 FQNNGV. CDR3 DNA sequence: TGTGCCAGCAGCTTAGATTCCGGGACATACAATGAGCAGTTCTTC. It translates to CASSLDSGTYNEQFF.

V gene TRBV27 combines with J gene TRBJ2-7, with 7 bases identical to TRBD2. The junction had 14 bases not matched to a gene; V was cut back by 5 bases and J by 4 bases. The CDR3 contains 16 residues. Per germline, CDR1 MNHEY and CDR2 SMNVEV (reference sequence). The CDR3 reads CASSPLWLSGLYEQYF. CDR3 sequence (DNA): TGTGCCAGCAGTCCCCTGTGGCTTAGCGGGCTGTACGAGCAGTACTTC.

This chain links TRBV6-6 with TRBJ2-3, with D uncertain. This CDR3 has 14 amino acids. Germline V lookup: CDR1 MNHNY, CDR2 SVGAGI (reference sequence). V was pared by 10 bases and J by 2 bases, with 16 bases between. The CDR3 DNA sequence: TGTGCCACCGCGGCCGCAGGCTCCACAGATACGCAGTATTTT. This encodes CATAAAGSTDTQYF.

The chain has TRBV19 and TRBJ1-2; 8 nucleotides align to TRBD1. Trimming at V came to 3 bases and at J to 7 bases, leaving 10 bases not matched to a gene. CDR3 length equals 15 residues. CDR1 LNHDA and CDR2 SQIVND come from the germline V gene (reference sequence). The CDR3 region is CASSIGGTGFLGYTF. CDR3 bases: TGTGCCAGTAGTATCGGGGGGACAGGATTTCTTGGCTACACCTTC.

The chain uses TRBV28 and TRBJ2-1; 8 bases map to TRBD1. Germline assignment: CDR1 MDHEN and CDR2 SYDVKM. The CDR3 is 20 amino acids. J gave up 4 bases and V 6 bases, and 23 bases lay outside the gene matches. CDR3 amino acids: CASRGLIGQGRGGTYNEQFF. Here the CDR3 DNA reads TGTGCCAGCAGAGGGCTAATCGGACAGGGACGGGGCGGGACGTACAATGAGCAGTTCTTC.

The chain employs TRBV27 and TRBJ2-7; possible D gene TRBD2, 6 bases. V lost 7 bases and J lost 3, with 19 bases in between. The CDR3 runs 15 residues. CDR1 and CDR2 (germline): MNHEY, SMNVEV (reference sequence). This CDR3 reads CASTYRTLGGYEQYF. For the CDR3, the DNA is TGTGCCAGCACCTATAGGACACTGGGGGGCTACGAGCAGTACTTC.

CDR3 residues: CASSLSKEGRYEQYF. In DNA form, the CDR3 reads TGTGCCAGCAGTTTATCAAAGGAGGGCAGGTACGAGCAGTACTTC. V gene TRBV27 combines with J gene TRBJ2-7, with D maybe TRBD2 (6 bases). Deletions cut 0 bases from V and 4 bases from J, with 13 bases between. Germline V lookup: CDR1 MNHEY, CDR2 SMNVEV (reference sequence). CDR3 length: 15 residues.

Ten or more counts support this clone. The V call is TRBV28, the J call TRBJ1-3, with D uncertain. Germline-derived CDR1 and CDR2 are MDHEN and SYDVKM. The V and J ends lost 9 bases and 4 bases respectively, with 19 bases between them. The CDR3 extends over 15 amino acids. CDR3 coding DNA: TGTGCCAGTTCAGTTAGGAGCGTCTCAGGAAACACCATATATTTT. It encodes CASSVRSVSGNTIYF.